This T cell receptor (beta chain) is from a study of blood T cells in healthy people across ages. Using a J-beta primer mix together with a sample-barcoded 5' primer, a second PCR was run for roughly 6 to 12 cycles. Unique molecular identifiers of 12 random nucleotides labeled each cDNA. TCRdb independently ran MiXCR on the 5' RACE reads; one entry per CDR3 protein. Of some 890,000 distinct CDR3 sequences in the sample, about 28% were seen once. These data were also filed under a second study, of T cells of mothers and their children. From that study: Every mother supplied over 9.5 million TCR beta CDR3 reads and every child about 3 million.

The TCR sequence derives from a woman in her thirties or forties in good health. The sequencing input was blood.

The CDR3 sequence: CASSLGVGVYNSPLHF. The CDR3 DNA is TGTGCCAGCAGCTTAGGGGTGGGGGTTTATAATTCACCCCTCCACTTT. The chain links TRBV13 to TRBJ1-6; TRBD1 is a possible D gene (5 bases). Germline V gene data show CDR1 as PRHDT and CDR2 as FYEKMQ (reference sequence). V was trimmed by 0 bases and J by 4 bases, leaving 10 bases between them. The CDR3 is made up of 16 amino acids. The full variable domain, in which reference TRBV13 and TRBJ1-6 provide the parts outside the CDR3, is AAGVIQSPRHLIKEKRETATLKCYPIPRHDTVYWYQQGPGQDPQFLISFYEKMQSDKGSIPDRFSAQQFSDYHSELNMSSLELGDSALYFCASSLGVGVYNSPLHFGNGTRLTVT.